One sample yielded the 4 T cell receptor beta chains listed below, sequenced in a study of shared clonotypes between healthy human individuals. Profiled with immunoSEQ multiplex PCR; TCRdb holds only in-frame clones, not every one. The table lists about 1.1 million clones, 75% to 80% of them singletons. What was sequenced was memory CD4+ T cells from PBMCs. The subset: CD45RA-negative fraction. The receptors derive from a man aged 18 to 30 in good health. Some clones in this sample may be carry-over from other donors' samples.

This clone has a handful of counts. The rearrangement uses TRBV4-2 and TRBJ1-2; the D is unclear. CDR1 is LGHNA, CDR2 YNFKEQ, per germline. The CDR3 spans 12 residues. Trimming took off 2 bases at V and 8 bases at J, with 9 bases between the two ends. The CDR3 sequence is CASSQLPGGYTF. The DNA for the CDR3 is TGTGCCAGCAGCCAACTCCCGGGCGGCTACACCTTC.

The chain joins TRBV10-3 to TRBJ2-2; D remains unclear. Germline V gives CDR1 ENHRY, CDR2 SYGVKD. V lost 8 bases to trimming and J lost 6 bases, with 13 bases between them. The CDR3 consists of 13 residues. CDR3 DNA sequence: TGTGCCATCGCTGTCCAGGTCCCCGGGGAGCTGTTTTTT. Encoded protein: CAIAVQVPGELFF.

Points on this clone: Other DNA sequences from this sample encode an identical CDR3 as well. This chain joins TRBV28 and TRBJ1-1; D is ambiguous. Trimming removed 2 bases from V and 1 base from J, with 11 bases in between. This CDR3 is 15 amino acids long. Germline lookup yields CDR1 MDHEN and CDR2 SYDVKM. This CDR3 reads CASSLGGVGNTEAFF. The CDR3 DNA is TGTGCCAGCAGTTTAGGTGGGGTTGGGAACACTGAAGCTTTCTTT. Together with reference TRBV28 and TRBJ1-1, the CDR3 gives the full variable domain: DVKVTQSSRYLVKRTGEKVFLECVQDMDHENMFWYRQDPGLGLRLIYFSYDVKMKEKGDIPEGYSVSREKKERFSLILESASTNQTSMYLCASSLGGVGNTEAFFGQGTRLTVV.

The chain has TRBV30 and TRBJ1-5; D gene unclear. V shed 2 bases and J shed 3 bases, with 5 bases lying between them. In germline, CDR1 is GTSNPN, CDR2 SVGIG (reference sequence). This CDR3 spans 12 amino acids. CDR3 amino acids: CAWSRANQPQHF. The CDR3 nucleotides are TGTGCCTGGAGTAGGGCCAATCAGCCCCAGCATTTT.